The sequence of this T cell receptor (beta chain) was determined in a study of cytotoxic CD8 clonotypes in ibrutinib-treated CLL. Findings and limits, study-wide: A rise in clonality was seen at ibrutinib response, and a fall back toward baseline was seen at progression.

Notes on this clone: The antigen remains unidentified.

Investigators sought sequencing depths of between 1 in 200,000 and 1 in 1 million T cells. The data were produced by immunoSEQ multiplex PCR, yet TCRdb's version contains in-frame clones alone and is incomplete. The repertoire holds 100,000 to 150,000 clones, with 70% to 90% as singletons. V was pared by 4 bases and J by 7 bases, with 24 bases between. The CDR3 spans 16 residues. Looked up from germline, CDR1 is SGDLS and CDR2 is YYNGEE. The TCR comes from a human donor with chronic lymphocytic leukemia. V and J are TRBV9 and TRBJ2-7; D is perhaps TRBD1 or TRBD2 (5 bases each). The sequencing here drew on PBMCs, taken after 24 months of ibrutinib treatment. The CDR3 region is CASSFSVGTTPTEQYF. In nucleotides, the CDR3 is TGTGCCAGCAGCTTTAGTGTGGGGACCACCCCCACGGAGCAGTACTTC.